A single sample is the source of the 19 T cell receptor beta chains below, sequenced in a study of circulating and synovial CD4+ cells in juvenile arthritis (dated by TCRdb to 2014 to 2015). Library method: the immunoSEQ multiplex PCR assay. In TCRdb, the immuneACCESS table is reduced to in-frame sequences with V and J assigned. These tables do not hold every clone; where another copy was compared, an unresolved V gene accounts for under half, and the others remain unexplained. The sample has some 15,000 clones on record, roughly 83% of them singletons. The ten largest clonotypes hold approximately 3.6% of the sample. The sample consisted of CD4+ T cells from synovial fluid. The receptors come from a human patient with juvenile idiopathic arthritis. Some clones in this sample may be carry-over from other donors' samples.

This sequence joins TRBV10-3 and TRBJ2-6, with D possibly matching TRBD1 (5 bases). Germline V CDR1 and CDR2: ENHRY, SYGVKD. Trimming removed 5 bases from V and 0 bases from J, with 11 bases in between. This CDR3 has 16 amino acids. The CDR3 region has the DNA TGTGCCATCAGTACCACAGGAATCTCTGGGGCCAACGTCCTGACTTTC. It codes for CAISTTGISGANVLTF.

Regarding this clone: Other DNA sequences of this sample code for an identical CDR3. The chain has TRBV28 and TRBJ1-5, with D possibly TRBD1 on 6 matching bases. Trimming stripped 6 bases from V and 4 bases from J, with 10 bases between. The CDR3 loop spans 13 amino acids. Per the germline V gene, CDR1 is MDHEN and CDR2 is SYDVKM. In nucleotides, the CDR3 is TGTGCCAGCAGACGGACAGTAAATCAGCCCCAGCATTTT. It specifies CASRRTVNQPQHF. The complete variable domain, with remaining parts taken from reference TRBV28 and TRBJ1-5, reads DVKVTQSSRYLVKRTGEKVFLECVQDMDHENMFWYRQDPGLGLRLIYFSYDVKMKEKGDIPEGYSVSREKKERFSLILESASTNQTSMYLCASRRTVNQPQHFGDGTRLSIL.

Judged by abundance, this clone is medium-sized (0.01 to 0.1%). The genes are TRBV19 and TRBJ1-4; D call uncertain. Germline lookup yields CDR1 LNHDA and CDR2 SQIVND (reference sequence). The ends were cut back, 5 bases at V and 7 bases at J, with 20 bases in the middle. This CDR3 has 16 amino acids. CDR3 bases: TGTGCCAGTAGTGCCTCGTTGGCGACTATGGGTGAAAAACTGTTTTTT. This gives the protein CASSASLATMGEKLFF.

Concerning this clone itself: An end of the junction does not agree with germline; a read error may underlie this. This sequence joins TRBV11-3 and TRBJ2-5; 9 nucleotides line up with TRBD2. CDR3 length: 14 residues. Germline CDR1 is SGHNT and CDR2 is YENEEA. The CDR3 here is CANSPGLAGETQYF. The CDR3 DNA sequence: TGTGCCAACAGCCCGGGACTAGCAGGGGAGACCCAGTACTTC. Variable domain in full (rest from reference TRBV11-3 and TRBJ2-5): EAGVVQSPRYKIIEKKQPVAFWCNPISGHNTLYWYLQNLGQGPELLIRYENEEAVDDSQLPKDRFSAERLKGVDSTLKIQPAELGDSAVYLCANSPGLAGETQYFGPGTRLLVL.

This chain links TRBV6-1 with TRBJ2-3; TRBD2 matches 7 bases. Germline CDR1 reads MNHNS; CDR2 reads SASEGT. The ends lost 7 bases at V and 1 base at J; junction bases unmatched: 8. The CDR3 loop spans 15 amino acids. Here the CDR3 reads CASTSKRGGTDTQYF. The CDR3, as DNA: TGTGCCAGCACATCCAAACGGGGGGGCACAGATACGCAGTATTTT.

This clone appeared a single time. J is TRBJ2-3 and V is TRBV2; D ambiguous. The germline CDR1 and CDR2 sequences are SNHLY and FYNNEI. This CDR3 contains 12 residues. Trimming shortened V by 5 bases and J by 8 bases, and 11 bases separated the two germline ends. CDR3 sequence (DNA): TGTGCCAGCAGTAGGTTTGGAGTTACGCAGTATTTT. The encoded protein is CASSRFGVTQYF.

The chain is built from TRBV7-9 and TRBJ2-7, with D tentatively TRBD1 (5 bases). The length of the CDR3 is 13 residues. Per the germline V gene, CDR1 is SEHNR and CDR2 is FQNEAQ (reference sequence). Between the trimmed V and J ends, which lost 4 bases and 5 bases, there was a span of 12 bases. The CDR3: CASSSSGHNEQYF. CDR3 coding DNA: TGTGCCAGCAGCTCCTCAGGGCACAACGAGCAGTACTTC.

In this sample, this clone turned up once. The chain carries TRBV13 and TRBJ2-3, with D maybe TRBD2 (6 bases). CDR1 and CDR2 (germline): PRHDT, FYEKMQ (reference sequence). CDR3 length: 15 residues. Trimming took off 5 bases at V and 0 bases at J, with 12 bases between the two ends. DNA for the CDR3: TGTGCCAGCAGCCCCGGCGGGGTCAGCACAGATACGCAGTATTTT. Its protein product is CASSPGGVSTDTQYF.

The chain's CDR3 is CASSLDRAAYEQYF. DNA for the CDR3: TGTGCCAGCAGCTTAGACAGGGCAGCCTACGAGCAGTACTTC. The V gene is TRBV11-2, the J gene TRBJ2-5; D is perhaps TRBD1 (5 bases). Near its end, the DNA agrees better with TRBJ2-7, so the J call may be wrong. Germline values: CDR1 SGHAT, CDR2 FQNNGV. CDR3 length: 14 residues.

This clone was found once. This rearrangement joins TRBV5-1 to TRBJ1-1; TRBD1 might be the D (5 bases). CDR1 SGHRS and CDR2 YFSETQ come from the germline V gene. V was shortened by 1 base and J by 3 bases, with 7 bases between the two germline ends. This CDR3 has 13 residues. The CDR3 nucleotides are TGCGCCAGCAGCTTGCGCAGGGACACTGAAGCTTTCTTT. Its translation: CASSLRRDTEAFF.

The rearrangement uses TRBV28 and TRBJ2-7, with TRBD2 identical over 15 bases. The CDR3 contains 19 residues. Germline CDR1 is MDHEN and CDR2 is SYDVKM. J was trimmed by 2 bases and V by 4 bases; bases with no gene match: 12. The CDR3 here is CASSSPGLAGGTTPYEQYF. The CDR3 region has the DNA TGTGCCAGCAGTTCACCGGGACTAGCGGGGGGAACTACCCCCTACGAGCAGTACTTC.

The count of this clone is one. The rearrangement uses TRBV7-3 and TRBJ2-2; unclear D gene. CDR3 length: 11 residues. Trimming shortened V by 5 bases and J by 4 bases, and 2 bases separated the two germline ends. Germline-derived CDR1 and CDR2 are SGHTA and FQGTGA. The CDR3 nucleotides read TGTGCCAGCAGCCGCACCGGGGAGCTGTTTTTT. Translated, it gives CASSRTGELFF.

The V call is TRBV18, the J call TRBJ2-7, with TRBD2 matching over 7 bases. Per germline, CDR1 KGHSH and CDR2 LQKENI. The CDR3 length is 15 residues. J gave up 2 bases and V 0 bases, and 4 bases lay outside the gene matches. The CDR3 nucleotides are TGTGCCAGCTCACCACCGCAGGGAGGGACCTACGAGCAGTACTTC. Amino acid sequence: CASSPPQGGTYEQYF. Filled out from reference TRBV18 and TRBJ2-7, the complete variable domain reads NAGVMQNPRHLVRRRGQEARLRCSPMKGHSHVYWYRQLPEEGLKFMVYLQKENIIDESGMPKERFSAEFPKEGPSILRIQQVVRGDSAAYFCASSPPQGGTYEQYFGPGTRLTVT.

This clone was found once. CDR3 bases: TGTGCCAGCAGTGAAATAAGAACAGACTATGGCTACACCTTC. Its translation is CASSEIRTDYGYTF. The chain joins TRBV25-1 to TRBJ1-2; no reliable D call. Per germline, CDR1 MGHDK and CDR2 SYGVNS. The CDR3 is made up of 14 amino acids. Trimming shortened V by 2 bases and J by 3 bases, and 10 bases separated the two germline ends.

V and J are TRBV11-1 and TRBJ2-3; D perhaps matches TRBD1 (6 bases). The V gene lost 6 bases and the J gene lost 1 base, with 14 bases spanning the gap. Germline CDR1 is SGHAT and CDR2 is FQDESV (reference sequence). This CDR3 contains 15 residues. This chain's CDR3 is CASSSANRGTDTQYF. The CDR3 nucleotides read TGTGCCAGCAGTTCCGCGAACAGGGGCACAGATACGCAGTATTTT.

The chain employs TRBV4-3 and TRBJ1-4; 8 nucleotides agree with TRBD1. After removal of 1 base from V and 0 bases from J, the junction contained 7 bases not matched to a gene. The CDR3 contains 18 residues. Germline V gives CDR1 LGHNA, CDR2 YSLEER. This chain's CDR3 is CASSQGAGGASTNEKLFF. The CDR3 coding sequence is TGCGCCAGCAGCCAAGGGGCAGGGGGCGCGTCAACTAATGAAAAACTGTTTTTT.

V and J are TRBV5-1 and TRBJ2-3; 9 bases line up with TRBD2. V dropped 7 bases and J dropped 2; count of bases not matched to a gene: 5. This CDR3 spans 14 amino acids. CDR1 SGHRS and CDR2 YFSETQ come from the germline V gene. This CDR3 reads CASGVAGVTDTQYF. CDR3 sequence (DNA): TGCGCCAGCGGGGTAGCGGGGGTCACAGATACGCAGTATTTT.

The chain has TRBV5-1 and TRBJ1-5; a possible D gene is TRBD1 (6 bases). Per the germline V gene, CDR1 is SGHRS and CDR2 is YFSETQ. Trimming took 4 bases from V and 5 from J, leaving 10 bases between them. The CDR3 spans 13 residues. The CDR3 nucleotides read TGCGCCAGCAGCCTCAAGGGGGATCAGCCCCAGCATTTT. This sequence encodes CASSLKGDQPQHF.

This chain links TRBV27 with TRBJ1-1, with D tentatively TRBD1 (6 bases). Germline CDR1 MNHEY, CDR2 SMNVEV (reference sequence). V dropped 6 bases and J dropped 4 bases, with 18 bases sitting between them. The length of the CDR3 is 15 residues. The CDR3 DNA is TGTGCCAGCAGGATAACAGGGAGTGGGTTCACTGAAGCTTTCTTT. Translating it yields CASRITGSGFTEAFF.